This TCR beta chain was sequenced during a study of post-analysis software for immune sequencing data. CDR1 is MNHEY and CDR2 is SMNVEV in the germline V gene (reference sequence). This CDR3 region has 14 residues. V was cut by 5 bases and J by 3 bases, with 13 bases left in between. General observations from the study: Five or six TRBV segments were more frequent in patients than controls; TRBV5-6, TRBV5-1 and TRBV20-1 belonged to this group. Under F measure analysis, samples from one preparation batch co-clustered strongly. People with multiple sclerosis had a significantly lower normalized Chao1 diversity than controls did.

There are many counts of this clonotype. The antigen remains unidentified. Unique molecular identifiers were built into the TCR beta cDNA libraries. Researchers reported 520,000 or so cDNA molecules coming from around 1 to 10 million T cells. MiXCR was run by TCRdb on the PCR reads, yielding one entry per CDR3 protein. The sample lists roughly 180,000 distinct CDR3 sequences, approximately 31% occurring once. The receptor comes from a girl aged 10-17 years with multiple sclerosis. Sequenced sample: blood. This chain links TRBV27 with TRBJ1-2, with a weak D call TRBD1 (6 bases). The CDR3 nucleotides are TGTGCCAGCAGTCCCGGGGGCTATGACTATGGCTACACCTTC. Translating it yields CASSPGGYDYGYTF.